This T cell receptor (beta chain) was profiled in a study of siplizumab effects on memory and regulatory T cells. This CDR3 contains 12 residues. Germline-derived CDR1 and CDR2 are GTSNPN and SVGIG (reference sequence). The V gene lost 1 base and the J gene lost 7 bases, with 8 bases spanning the gap. For this clone: The antigen is not known.

Whole-study results and caveats: It was never confirmed that proliferating Tregs from siplizumab cultures were suppressive.

Clones were sequenced by immunoSEQ multiplex PCR, and TCRdb holds only the in-frame ones, with some missing. This table has fewer than 120,000 clones, 80% to 95% appearing once. The chain uses TRBV30 and TRBJ1-5; the D is unclear. Sequencing was done on a sample of CD4+ T cells sorted from blood. The clonotype comes from a human donor in good health. The CDR3 DNA sequence: TGTGCCTGGAGTGATTTGATACAGCCCCAGCATTTT. The encoded protein is CAWSDLIQPQHF.